Listed here is a single T cell receptor beta chain. Germline lookup yields CDR1 LGHNA and CDR2 YNFKEQ. CDR3 length equals 16 residues. Between the trimmed V and J ends, which lost 0 bases and 0 bases, there was a span of 6 bases. The assay was immunoSEQ multiplex PCR, and TCRdb's table has in-frame clones only and misses some. The sample consists of 90,000 or so clones, 85% to 95% of them appearing once. The sample is drawn from a study of technical replicates of blood from several donors. The rearrangement joins TRBV4-2 to TRBJ2-6; no definite D call. This clonotype originated in a human donor in good health. The source material was T cells isolated from PBMCs. Here the CDR3 reads CASSQERASGANVLTF. The DNA for the CDR3 is TGTGCCAGCAGCCAAGAAAGAGCCTCTGGGGCCAACGTCCTGACTTTC.